This passage covers 16 T cell receptor beta chains from one sample sequenced in a study of blood T cell repertoires in COVID-19. Profiled with immunoSEQ multiplex PCR; TCRdb holds only in-frame clones, not every one. This table holds about 210,000 clones, roughly four fifths found once. Input material: peripheral blood. These receptors all stem from a woman aged 45-60 years with active or convalescent COVID-19.

The rearrangement joins TRBV6-2 or TRBV6-3 to TRBJ2-6; maybe TRBD1 (5 bases). The CDR3 runs to 19 residues. Germline lookup yields CDR1 MNHEY and CDR2 SVGEGT. Trimming cost V 4 bases and J 1 base, with 20 bases left between them. CDR3 protein: CASSSTRGHFPSGANVLTF. The CDR3 DNA sequence: TGTGCCAGCAGTTCCACAAGGGGCCACTTTCCTTCTGGGGCCAACGTCCTGACTTTC.

The V call is TRBV5-1, the J call TRBJ2-2, with D tentatively TRBD1 (6 bases). V was shortened by 0 bases and J by 5 bases, with 14 bases between the two germline ends. CDR3 size: 16 residues. Germline CDR1 SGHRS, CDR2 YFSETQ. The CDR3: CASSLATGFGTGELFF. Here the CDR3 DNA reads TGCGCCAGCAGCTTGGCTACAGGGTTCGGAACCGGGGAGCTGTTTTTT.

This chain joins TRBV28 and TRBJ1-4, with 7 bases identical to TRBD1. Germline trimming cut 1 base from V and 2 bases from J; bases unmatched to any gene: 13. Germline assignment: CDR1 MDHEN and CDR2 SYDVKM. The CDR3 is 19 residues long. The CDR3 reads CASSLSEGAKWETNEKLFF. CDR3 bases: TGTGCCAGCAGTTTATCAGAGGGGGCAAAGTGGGAGACTAATGAAAAACTGTTTTTT.

The chain couples TRBV4-1 to TRBJ2-3, with D possibly being TRBD2 (5 bases). Germline CDR1 and CDR2: MGHRA and YSYEKL. Deletions cut 1 base from V and 15 bases from J, with 26 bases between. The CDR3 contains 16 residues. This chain's CDR3 is CASSQVKVGVGGLSYF. Here the CDR3 DNA reads TGCGCCAGCAGCCAAGTTAAAGTAGGAGTAGGAGGCCTCAGCTATTTT.

The gene calls are TRBV7-8 and TRBJ2-7, with D tentatively TRBD1 (5 bases). The CDR3 sequence is 15 residues long. Germline loops: CDR1 SGHVS, CDR2 FQNEAQ. V dropped 2 bases and J dropped 3 bases, with 14 bases sitting between them. In DNA, the CDR3 is TGTGCCAGCAGCTTAAGGCTCGACAGTTACTACGAGCAGTACGTC. Residues: CASSLRLDSYYEQYV.

The genes are TRBV5-5 and TRBJ1-2, with D perhaps TRBD1 (6 bases). The CDR3 spans 16 residues. The germline V gene encodes CDR1 SGHKS and CDR2 YYEKEE (reference sequence). With 0 bases removed from V and 5 bases from J, the gap between germline ends came to 17 bases. The CDR3 DNA reads TGTGCCAGCAGCTTGGAGTTTTGGGTCCAGGGGTATGGCTACACCTTC. Translation gives CASSLEFWVQGYGYTF.

The chain links TRBV5-1 to TRBJ2-1, with TRBD1 as a possible D gene (6 bases). Trimming cost V 4 bases and J 6 bases, with 11 bases left between them. CDR1 SGHRS and CDR2 YFSETQ come from the germline V gene. The CDR3 is made up of 13 amino acids. The CDR3 protein is CASSPQGSNEQFF. The CDR3 DNA reads TGCGCCAGCAGCCCACAGGGATCCAATGAGCAGTTCTTC.

The chain is built from TRBV4-1 and TRBJ2-3, with 7 bases that match TRBD2. CDR1 MGHRA and CDR2 YSYEKL come from the germline V gene. The CDR3 runs 16 residues. V was clipped by 4 bases and J by 1 base; unmatched bases: 8. The CDR3 is CASSPRGVGGTDTQYF. CDR3 in DNA: TGCGCCAGCAGCCCCCGGGGGGTTGGGGGCACAGATACGCAGTATTTT.

The V and J genes are TRBV2 and TRBJ1-2; D is unresolved. The CDR3 totals 12 residues. Trimming removed 6 bases at V and 1 base at J, with 6 bases between. The germline gives CDR1 SNHLY, CDR2 FYNNEI. CDR3 bases: TGTGCCAGCAGATTAGATAACTATGGCTACACCTTC. Amino acids: CASRLDNYGYTF.

The V gene is TRBV19, the J gene TRBJ1-1, with D unresolved. The length of the CDR3 is 13 residues. Germline CDR1 is LNHDA and CDR2 is SQIVND (reference sequence). Trimming pared 6 bases from V and 6 bases from J, leaving 14 bases between. The CDR3 DNA follows: TGTGCCAGTAGACCAATGGGCGGGGCTGAAGCTTTCTTT. It translates to CASRPMGGAEAFF.

This clone was recorded a few times. The CDR3 nucleotides are TGTGCCAGCAGCCCGAGGGCGGCGAACACCGGGGAGCTGTTTTTT. Translating it yields CASSPRAANTGELFF. The chain recombines TRBV5-5 with TRBJ2-2, with D possibly TRBD2 on 5 matching bases. The V and J ends lost 4 bases and 0 bases respectively, with 10 bases between them. The CDR3 consists of 15 residues. Looked up from germline, CDR1 is SGHKS and CDR2 is YYEKEE (reference sequence).

The chain carries TRBV24-1 and TRBJ2-5; TRBD1 aligns across 8 bases. V dropped 7 bases and J dropped 4; count of bases not matched to a gene: 7. CDR3 length: 14 residues. Germline CDR1 is KGHDR and CDR2 is SFDVKD. DNA for the CDR3: TGTGCCACCAGAAGTAACGGACAGGGAGAGACCCAGTACTTC. Translation: CATRSNGQGETQYF.

This clone was seen a handful of times. The chain carries TRBV9 and TRBJ1-5; D perhaps matches TRBD1 (6 bases). This CDR3 has 15 residues. V gave up 0 bases and J gave up 5 bases, with 12 bases separating them. Germline CDR1 reads SGDLS; CDR2 reads YYNGEE. The CDR3, as DNA: TGTGCCAGCAGCGTAGCTCCAGGGGACCATCAGCCCCAGCATTTT. Protein product: CASSVAPGDHQPQHF.

V usage is TRBV18 and J usage is TRBJ1-1; D unclear. Germline assignment: CDR1 KGHSH and CDR2 LQKENI. This CDR3 is 13 amino acids long. Trimming pared 5 bases from V and 11 bases from J, leaving 18 bases between. The CDR3 protein is CASSELTGYSAFF. The CDR3 DNA follows: TGTGCCAGCTCAGAATTAACGGGATATTCGGCTTTCTTT. Together with reference TRBV18 and TRBJ1-1, the CDR3 gives the full variable domain: NAGVMQNPRHLVRRRGQEARLRCSPMKGHSHVYWYRQLPEEGLKFMVYLQKENIIDESGMPKERFSAEFPKEGPSILRIQQVVRGDSAAYFCASSELTGYSAFFGQGTRLTVV.

The V and J genes are TRBV11-3 and TRBJ2-1; D unclear. V gave up 4 bases and J gave up 3 bases, with 19 bases separating them. The CDR3 totals 17 residues. CDR1 is SGHNT and CDR2 is YENEEA in the germline V gene. The CDR3 loop reads CASSYPTSTTDYNEQFF. For the CDR3, the DNA is TGTGCCAGCAGCTACCCCACCTCGACGACTGACTACAATGAGCAGTTCTTC.

This clone occurred a few times. This sequence joins TRBV7-9 and TRBJ1-5; TRBD1 is a possible D gene (5 bases). V was trimmed by 0 bases and J by 6 bases, leaving 12 bases between them. Germline-derived CDR1 and CDR2 are SEHNR and FQNEAQ (reference sequence). CDR3 length equals 15 residues. This CDR3 reads CASSLAGRRGQPQHF. The CDR3 DNA is TGTGCCAGCAGCTTAGCGGGGCGGAGGGGTCAGCCCCAGCATTTT.